This T cell receptor beta chain was sequenced during a study of blood T cell repertoires in COVID-19. Study background: Researchers got acute and convalescent COVID-19 samples from the United States, Italy and Spain.

The V segment lost 5 bases and the J segment 1 base; nucleotides outside the gene matches: 6. There are 16 residues in the CDR3. The germline V gene has CDR1 SQVTM and CDR2 ANQGSEA. Using immunoSEQ multiplex PCR, the repertoire was profiled, and TCRdb retains in-frame clones only, with some absent. The sample lists roughly 200,000 clones, around 83% occurring once. The sequenced material came from peripheral blood. V and J are TRBV29-1 and TRBJ2-2; 11 bases fit TRBD1. This receptor was taken from a woman aged 60-75 years with acute or convalescent COVID-19. The CDR3 loop is CSVKGQGVMNTGELFF. The CDR3 DNA sequence: TGCAGCGTTAAGGGACAGGGGGTTATGAACACCGGGGAGCTGTTTTTT.